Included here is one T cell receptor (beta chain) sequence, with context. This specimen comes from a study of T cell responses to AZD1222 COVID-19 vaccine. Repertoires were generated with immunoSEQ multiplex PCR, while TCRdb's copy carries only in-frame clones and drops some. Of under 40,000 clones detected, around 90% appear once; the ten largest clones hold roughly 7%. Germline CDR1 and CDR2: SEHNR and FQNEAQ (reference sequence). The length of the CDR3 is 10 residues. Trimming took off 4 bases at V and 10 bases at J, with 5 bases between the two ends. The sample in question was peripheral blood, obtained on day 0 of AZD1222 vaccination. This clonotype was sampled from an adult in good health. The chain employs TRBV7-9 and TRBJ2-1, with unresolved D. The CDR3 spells CASSSVEQFF. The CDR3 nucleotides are TGTGCCAGCAGCTCGGTCGAGCAGTTCTTC.